This TCR beta chain was sequenced in a study of CD8 T cells in ankylosing spondylitis. Study results and caveats: The authors reported significant enrichment of disease-linked clones in matched ankylosing spondylitis synovial fluid. About 8 highly homologous variants made up a TCR beta motif, and this motif appeared characteristic of ankylosing spondylitis blood. Reports of some motif variants in reactive arthritis synovial fluid and blood predate this one.

TCRdb re-called the 5' RACE reads with MiXCR, one entry per CDR3 protein. Counted here are 650,000 to 800,000 distinct CDR3 sequences, over 15% occurring once; the ten biggest clones make up around 20%. In regard to this clonotype: What it binds is unknown.

The specimen sequenced was blood, either unsorted or a sorted T cell fraction (not recorded which). This TCR was recovered from a male donor with ankylosing spondylitis.

CDR3 residues: CASSLSQGGPLGTQYF. DNA of the CDR3: TGTGCCAGCAGTTTGTCGCAGGGGGGCCCACTTGGTACGCAGTATTTT. The rearrangement links TRBV12-3 or TRBV12-4 to TRBJ2-3; the D gene is possibly TRBD1 (7 bases). The V and J ends lost 3 bases and 8 bases respectively, with 21 bases between them. CDR3 length equals 16 residues.